A single sample is the source of the 21 T cell receptor beta chains below, sequenced in a study of blood T cell repertoires in COVID-19. Profiling relied on immunoSEQ multiplex PCR, and the TCRdb table lists in-frame clones only, not all of them. There are roughly 220,000 clones in the sample; approximately 81% occur only once, and 15% to 20% lies in the top ten. The source material was peripheral blood. Receptors were obtained from a man aged 25 to 40 with active or convalescent COVID-19.

This chain connects TRBV14 to TRBJ1-4; possibly TRBD1 for D (5 bases). From germline, CDR1 is SGHDN and CDR2 FVKESK. V lost 5 bases to trimming and J lost 5 bases, with 9 bases between them. The CDR3 is 13 amino acids. The CDR3 bases are TGTGCCAGCAGCAGGGGAATAAATGAAAAACTGTTTTTT. It is translated as CASSRGINEKLFF.

The chain couples TRBV4-1 to TRBJ1-1; 11 bases line up with TRBD1. The CDR3 is made up of 16 amino acids. Germline lookup yields CDR1 MGHRA and CDR2 YSYEKL. V was pared by 4 bases and J by 4 bases, with 8 bases of the junction left unmatched. The CDR3 nucleotides are TGCGCCAGCAGCCGCTTGGGGACAGGGGGTAGCACTGAAGCTTTCTTT. Amino acids: CASSRLGTGGSTEAFF.

This chain links TRBV20-1 with TRBJ1-1; D remains unclear. CDR3 length equals 11 residues. Trimming removed 0 bases at V and 7 bases at J, with 6 bases between. CDR1 and CDR2 from the germline V gene are DFQATT and SNEGSKA (reference sequence). CDR3 residues: CSARETFEAFF. DNA of the CDR3: TGCAGTGCTAGAGAGACATTTGAAGCTTTCTTT.

V usage is TRBV2 and J usage is TRBJ2-7; D may be TRBD1 (5 bases). CDR1 SNHLY and CDR2 FYNNEI come from the germline V gene. Trimming took 8 bases from V and 6 from J, leaving 11 bases between them. This CDR3 has 11 residues. CDR3 protein: CASQTASEQYF. In DNA form, the CDR3 reads TGTGCCAGCCAGACAGCATCCGAGCAGTACTTC. Supplemented by reference TRBV2 and TRBJ2-7, the full variable domain reads EPEVTQTPSHQVTQMGQEVILRCVPISNHLYFYWYRQILGQKVEFLVSFYNNEISEKSEIFDDQFSVERPDGSNFTLKIRSTKLEDSAMYFCASQTASEQYFGPGTRLTVT.

The chain carries TRBV5-1 and TRBJ2-7; TRBD1 agrees at 8 bases. The CDR3 has 14 amino acids. Germline V CDR1 and CDR2: SGHRS, YFSETQ. With V trimmed by 4 bases and J by 2 bases, 5 bases remained unmatched. DNA of the CDR3: TGCGCCAGCAGCCCCGGACAGGGTGCCTACGAGCAGTACTTC. Its translation is CASSPGQGAYEQYF.

As DNA, the CDR3 is TGTGCCAGCAGCTTAGTTCGGGACAGTGAAGCTTTCTTT. This translates into CASSLVRDSEAFF. The gene calls are TRBV7-2 and TRBJ1-1, with 7 bases that match TRBD1. J gave up 7 bases and V 1 base, and 3 bases lay outside the gene matches. The CDR3 has 13 residues. Per germline, CDR1 SGHTA and CDR2 FQGNSA.

V usage is TRBV27 and J usage is TRBJ1-6; 7 bases fit TRBD1. This CDR3 has 14 amino acids. Per the germline V gene, CDR1 is MNHEY and CDR2 is SMNVEV (reference sequence). V was clipped by 5 bases and J by 7 bases; unmatched bases: 5. CDR3 bases: TGTGCCAGCAGTCCGACAGGGCAAAATTCACCCCTCCACTTT. It yields the protein CASSPTGQNSPLHF.

This clone was seen only once. The genes are TRBV14 and TRBJ1-2; D is unclear. Germline V gives CDR1 SGHDN, CDR2 FVKESK. The CDR3 contains 15 residues. The V gene lost 1 base and the J gene lost 0 bases, with 9 bases spanning the gap. CDR3 sequence: CASSQAGLANYGYTF. For the CDR3, the DNA is TGTGCCAGCAGCCAAGCCGGGTTAGCTAACTATGGCTACACCTTC. The complete variable domain, with remaining parts taken from reference TRBV14 and TRBJ1-2, reads EAGVTQFPSHSVIEKGQTVTLRCDPISGHDNLYWYRRVMGKEIKFLLHFVKESKQDESGMPNNRFLAERTGGTYSTLKVQPAELEDSGVYFCASSQAGLANYGYTFGSGTRLTVV.

This clone was recorded once. The J gene is TRBJ2-7, the V gene TRBV15, with D possibly TRBD1 on 5 matching bases. CDR3 length: 14 amino acids. Trimming shortened V by 0 bases and J by 0 bases, and 6 bases separated the two germline ends. Germline CDR1 is LNHNV and CDR2 is YYDKDF (reference sequence). This CDR3 is CATSRDGHSYEQYF. Here the CDR3 DNA reads TGTGCCACCAGCAGAGATGGACACTCCTACGAGCAGTACTTC.

This chain connects TRBV24-1 to TRBJ2-5, with 10 bases matching TRBD2. The germline V gene has CDR1 KGHDR and CDR2 SFDVKD. This CDR3 is 13 amino acids long. Losses at the gene ends were 9 bases for V and 1 base for J; bases not matched to a gene: 1. The CDR3 DNA is TGTGCCACCCTAGCGGGGGCCCAAGAGACCCAGTACTTC. Residues: CATLAGAQETQYF.

The rearrangement links TRBV28 to TRBJ1-2; TRBD1 agrees at 9 bases. This CDR3 has 16 residues. The germline CDR1 and CDR2 sequences are MDHEN and SYDVKM. Losses at the gene ends were 8 bases for V and 3 bases for J; bases not matched to a gene: 13. The chain's CDR3 is CASETGGTDNYYGYTF. For the CDR3, the DNA is TGTGCCAGCGAGACAGGGGGGACAGATAACTACTATGGCTACACCTTC.

The chain links TRBV11-2 to TRBJ2-4, with a possible D match to TRBD2 (5 bases). Trimming left V 1 base short and J 0 bases short, with 16 bases between. The CDR3 runs 18 residues. Germline V gene sequence: CDR1 SGHAT, CDR2 FQNNGV. CDR3 sequence reads: CASSLGAAEGIAKNIQYF. The CDR3 region has the DNA TGTGCCAGCAGCTTAGGGGCTGCAGAGGGAATAGCCAAAAACATTCAGTACTTC.

This clone was seen just once. The chain links TRBV7-2 to TRBJ2-5, with TRBD1 as a possible D gene (6 bases). The V gene lost 2 bases and the J gene lost 0 bases, with 10 bases spanning the gap. The CDR3 is 15 amino acids. The V gene's germline CDR1 is SGHTA and CDR2 FQGNSA. The DNA of the CDR3 is TGTGCCAGCAGCTTAAGGACAGCAAACCAAGAGACCCAGTACTTC. Translating gives CASSLRTANQETQYF. The whole variable domain, remainder taken from reference TRBV7-2 and TRBJ2-5, is GAGVSQSPSNKVTEKGKDVELRCDPISGHTALYWYRQSLGQGLEFLIYFQGNSAPDKSGLPSDRFSAERTGGSVSTLTIQRTQQEDSAVYLCASSLRTANQETQYFGPGTRLLVL.

This rearrangement joins TRBV6-5 to TRBJ2-7, with 9 bases fitting TRBD1. This CDR3 has 14 amino acids. In germline, CDR1 is MNHEY, CDR2 SVGAGI. Germline trimming cut 5 bases from V and 5 bases from J; bases unmatched to any gene: 7. The chain's CDR3 is CASSNRGLSHEQYF. The CDR3 bases are TGTGCCAGCAGTAACAGGGGGCTATCCCACGAGCAGTACTTC.

The V and J genes are TRBV28 and TRBJ1-1; D is ambiguous. Trimming took 1 base from V and 4 from J, leaving 4 bases between them. The CDR3 is made up of 12 amino acids. From germline, CDR1 is MDHEN and CDR2 SYDVKM. The CDR3 loop is CASSLSSTEAFF. The CDR3 coding sequence is TGTGCCAGCAGTTTATCCAGCACTGAAGCTTTCTTT. The full variable domain, with the rest looked up from reference TRBV28 and TRBJ1-1, is DVKVTQSSRYLVKRTGEKVFLECVQDMDHENMFWYRQDPGLGLRLIYFSYDVKMKEKGDIPEGYSVSREKKERFSLILESASTNQTSMYLCASSLSSTEAFFGQGTRLTVV.

The V gene is TRBV20-1, the J gene TRBJ2-3, with 8 positions matching TRBD2. This CDR3 has 15 amino acids. Per germline, CDR1 DFQATT and CDR2 SNEGSKA (reference sequence). V shed 3 bases, J shed 6 bases, and the junction held 11 bases outside the gene matches. CDR3 nucleotide sequence: TGCAGTGCTAGTAGGCCTCGGGGGGGCGGTGATACGCAGTATTTT. It codes for CSASRPRGGGDTQYF.

The chain joins TRBV12-3 or TRBV12-4 to TRBJ2-3; the D is unclear. The V end lost 3 bases, the J end lost 6 bases, and 10 bases lay between the germline ends. There are 13 residues in the CDR3. The CDR3 sequence is CASSLGSKDTQYF. The CDR3 DNA reads as TGTGCCAGCAGTTTGGGTAGCAAGGATACGCAGTATTTT.

This sequence joins TRBV28 and TRBJ1-6; D unclear. Looked up from germline, CDR1 is MDHEN and CDR2 is SYDVKM. Trimming cost V 10 bases and J 10 bases, with 17 bases left between them. The CDR3 is made up of 13 amino acids. In DNA, the CDR3 is TGTGCCACGCGAACCTCCCCGGGGTCACCCCTCCACTTT. Translating gives CATRTSPGSPLHF. The variable domain in full, with the rest retrieved from reference TRBV28 and TRBJ1-6, is DVKVTQSSRYLVKRTGEKVFLECVQDMDHENMFWYRQDPGLGLRLIYFSYDVKMKEKGDIPEGYSVSREKKERFSLILESASTNQTSMYLCATRTSPGSPLHFGNGTRLTVT.

The chain couples TRBV19 to TRBJ2-1, with a possible D match to TRBD1 (5 bases). The CDR3 spans 16 residues. The V end was cut by 6 bases, the J end by 8 bases, with 23 bases between. Germline V gene lookup returns CDR1 LNHDA and CDR2 SQIVND (reference sequence). The CDR3 DNA follows: TGTGCCAGTAGGCCCTTAGGGGCGGCCCTTAGGGATGAGCAGTTCTTC. It encodes CASRPLGAALRDEQFF. Combining the CDR3 with reference TRBV19 and TRBJ2-1 gives the whole variable domain DGGITQSPKYLFRKEGQNVTLSCEQNLNHDAMYWYRQDPGQGLRLIYYSQIVNDFQKGDIAEGYSVSREKKESFPLTVTSAQKNPTAFYLCASRPLGAALRDEQFFGPGTRLTVL.

This chain connects TRBV4-3 to TRBJ2-3, with 9 bases matching TRBD2. The germline V gene has CDR1 LGHNA and CDR2 YSLEER. The CDR3 has 17 amino acids. The J segment lost 2 bases and the V segment lost 2 bases, leaving 8 bases of the junction unmatched. Here the CDR3 DNA reads TGCGCCAGCAGCCAATTAGCGGGAGAAGGCGTCACAGATACGCAGTATTTT. Protein sequence: CASSQLAGEGVTDTQYF.

The J gene is TRBJ2-3, the V gene TRBV28; TRBD2 might be the D (6 bases). There are 16 residues in the CDR3. The germline gives CDR1 MDHEN, CDR2 SYDVKM. Between the trimmed V and J ends, which lost 5 bases and 7 bases, there was a span of 22 bases. The CDR3: CASSPTGLHSGYTQYF. Here the CDR3 DNA reads TGTGCCAGCAGTCCGACGGGACTCCACAGCGGGTATACGCAGTATTTT.